A single sample is the source of the 20 T cell receptor beta chains below, sequenced in a study of patients and donors after allogeneic stem cell transplantation. From the RT-PCR reads, TCRdb called clonotypes with MiXCR, one entry per CDR3 protein. The repertoire holds about 87,000 distinct CDR3 sequences, with around 5% as singletons. Sequencing was performed on blood, either unsorted or a sorted T cell fraction (not recorded which). These receptors were taken from a human donor who was either an allogeneic HSCT recipient or a stem cell or donor lymphocyte infusion donor (not recorded which). It is not recorded whose cells these are; they may come from a transplant donor.

This clonotype has more than one count but fewer than ten. The CDR3 reads CASSLAGGEDTQYF. Here the CDR3 DNA reads TGCGCCAGCAGCTTGGCTGGGGGCGAAGATACGCAGTATTTT. The chain uses TRBV5-1 and TRBJ2-3, with D perhaps TRBD1 (6 bases). The CDR3 covers 14 residues. V dropped 0 bases and J dropped 5 bases, with 10 bases sitting between them. Germline loops: CDR1 SGHRS, CDR2 YFSETQ.

This clonotype was counted at least ten times. The V and J genes are TRBV18 and TRBJ1-1, with TRBD1 matching over 7 bases. Germline-derived CDR1 and CDR2 are KGHSH and LQKENI. CDR3 size: 15 residues. V trimming: 3 bases; J trimming: 1 base; junction bases outside the gene matches: 5. The CDR3 DNA reads as TGTGCCAGCTCACCTACCGGGACAGAGAACACTGAAGCTTTCTTT. This translates into CASSPTGTENTEAFF.

At least ten counts were recorded for this clonotype. This chain joins TRBV6-1 and TRBJ1-5; D possibly corresponds to TRBD1 (6 bases). V lost 8 bases to trimming and J lost 0 bases, with 14 bases between them. This CDR3 has 15 residues. Germline V lookup: CDR1 MNHNS, CDR2 SASEGT. CDR3 sequence reads: CASRAEGGSNQPQHF. In DNA, the CDR3 is TGTGCCAGCCGCGCCGAGGGGGGTAGCAATCAGCCCCAGCATTTT.

In this sample, this clonotype turned up many times. This chain uses TRBV20-1 with TRBJ2-4, with 9 bases matching TRBD2. The CDR3 totals 14 residues. CDR1 is DFQATT, CDR2 SNEGSKA, per germline (reference sequence). V shed 2 bases and J 4 bases; nucleotides not matched to a gene: 3. The CDR3 DNA reads TGCAGTGCTAGACCTCTAGCGGGAAAAAACATTCAGTACTTC. The encoded protein is CSARPLAGKNIQYF.

In its sample, this clonotype was seen many times. The V gene is TRBV20-1, the J gene TRBJ2-1; D is ambiguous. V was shortened by 0 bases and J by 6 bases, with 18 bases between the two germline ends. The CDR3 has 16 residues. The germline CDR1 and CDR2 sequences are DFQATT and SNEGSKA (reference sequence). The CDR3 here is CSARDQRISAGNEQFF. CDR3 DNA: TGCAGTGCTAGAGATCAACGGATTTCGGCAGGCAATGAGCAGTTCTTC.

This clonotype came up a few times. The V and J genes are TRBV2 and TRBJ2-7; D tentatively reads TRBD1 or TRBD2 (5 bases each). The CDR3 runs 14 residues. Germline-derived CDR1 and CDR2 are SNHLY and FYNNEI. With 6 bases removed from V and 5 bases from J, the gap between germline ends came to 17 bases. As DNA, the CDR3 is TGTGCCAGCAGCTTTGGGACCTCCGGGGACGAGCAGTACTTC. Its translation is CASSFGTSGDEQYF.

Sample share makes this clonotype medium-sized. The V gene is TRBV20-1, the J gene TRBJ1-4; TRBD1 matches at 8 bases. This CDR3 has 14 residues. Losses at the gene ends were 6 bases for V and 6 bases for J; bases not matched to a gene: 9. The germline CDR1 and CDR2 sequences are DFQATT and SNEGSKA (reference sequence). The CDR3 is CSAPAGGADEKLFF. DNA for the CDR3: TGCAGTGCCCCGGCAGGGGGCGCGGATGAAAAACTGTTTTTT.

This clonotype has a count of ten or more. V usage is TRBV28 and J usage is TRBJ2-7; unclear D gene. The V gene lost 4 bases and the J gene lost 2 bases, with 18 bases spanning the gap. Germline lookup yields CDR1 MDHEN and CDR2 SYDVKM. The CDR3 has 16 residues. CDR3 sequence (DNA): TGTGCCAGCAGTTCTTTAGGCGGAGTTGTGACCTACGAGCAGTACTTC. As protein: CASSSLGGVVTYEQYF. Full variable domain (outside the CDR3, taken from reference TRBV28 and TRBJ2-7): DVKVTQSSRYLVKRTGEKVFLECVQDMDHENMFWYRQDPGLGLRLIYFSYDVKMKEKGDIPEGYSVSREKKERFSLILESASTNQTSMYLCASSSLGGVVTYEQYFGPGTRLTVT.

This clonotype has a count of ten or more. The chain combines TRBV20-1 with TRBJ2-5; 8 bases align to TRBD1. Unmatched junction bases numbered 6, after V lost 7 bases and J lost 8 bases. Per germline, CDR1 DFQATT and CDR2 SNEGSKA (reference sequence). The CDR3 has 11 amino acids. CDR3 bases: TGCAGTGTTTCGGACAGGGAAACCCAGTACTTC. Amino acids: CSVSDRETQYF.

The table lists this clonotype with many counts. This chain uses TRBV5-1 with TRBJ2-2; TRBD2 matches at 8 bases. Germline V gives CDR1 SGHRS, CDR2 YFSETQ. CDR3 size: 15 residues. V gave up 4 bases and J gave up 0 bases; unmatched junction bases: 2. The CDR3 DNA sequence: TGCGCCAGCAGCCCTAGCGGGCCGAACACCGGGGAGCTGTTTTTT. Translation gives CASSPSGPNTGELFF.

This clonotype was observed many times. J is TRBJ1-5 and V is TRBV12-3 or TRBV12-4; D is unresolved. Trimming removed 5 bases at V and 5 bases at J, with 7 bases between. There are 12 residues in the CDR3. CDR3 nucleotides: TGTGCCAGCAGTCAACTTGATCAGCCCCAGCATTTT. Protein: CASSQLDQPQHF.

There are many counts of this clonotype. The J gene is TRBJ2-5, the V gene TRBV29-1, with 10 bases that match TRBD2. V lost 4 bases and J lost 5; bases outside the gene matches: 4. CDR3 length equals 13 residues. Germline CDR1 SQVTM, CDR2 ANQGSEA. In DNA form, the CDR3 reads TGCAGCGTTGCCCCTAGCGGGGGTGAGACCCAGTACTTC. Its protein is CSVAPSGGETQYF.

This clonotype was detected only a few times. The gene calls are TRBV15 and TRBJ2-4; TRBD2 might be the D (6 bases). Per germline, CDR1 LNHNV and CDR2 YYDKDF (reference sequence). This CDR3 is built from 16 residues. V lost 3 bases and J lost 1, with 13 bases in between. The CDR3 is CATSRGDWNAKNIQYF. DNA for the CDR3: TGTGCCACCAGCAGGGGGGACTGGAACGCCAAAAACATTCAGTACTTC.

This clonotype was picked up many times. The chain is built from TRBV28 and TRBJ2-4; TRBD2 matches 10 bases. Unmatched junction bases numbered 11, after V lost 5 bases and J lost 16 bases. Germline CDR1 MDHEN, CDR2 SYDVKM. This CDR3 contains 13 residues. CDR3 protein: CASSPPSGSPPYF. For the CDR3, the DNA is TGTGCCAGCAGTCCACCTAGCGGGAGCCCACCATACTTC.

There are many counts of this clonotype. This chain links TRBV28 with TRBJ1-3; the D is unclear. Between the trimmed V and J ends, which lost 8 bases and 0 bases, there was a span of 2 bases. CDR1 is MDHEN, CDR2 SYDVKM, per germline. CDR3 length: 11 amino acids. The CDR3 DNA reads as TGTGCCAGCTACTCTGGAAACACCATATATTTT. Amino acid sequence: CASYSGNTIYF.

The gene calls are TRBV9 and TRBJ2-3; D is unresolved. CDR3 size: 13 residues. The ends were cut back, 3 bases at V and 4 bases at J, with 9 bases in the middle. CDR1 is SGDLS and CDR2 is YYNGEE in the germline V gene. The CDR3 coding sequence is TGTGCCAGCAGCGCCCAAATCGCAGATACGCAGTATTTT. It is translated as CASSAQIADTQYF.

Ten or more counts support this clonotype. The V and J genes are TRBV5-4 and TRBJ1-2, with TRBD1 as a possible D gene (6 bases). Trimming took 0 bases from V and 3 from J, leaving 18 bases between them. Looked up from germline, CDR1 is SGHNT and CDR2 is YYREEE (reference sequence). The CDR3 has 17 residues. In DNA, the CDR3 is TGTGCCAGCAGCTTGGGACTATCGACAGGAGTTTACTATGGCTACACCTTC. This translates into CASSLGLSTGVYYGYTF.

This clonotype was seen at least ten times. This chain links TRBV7-9 with TRBJ2-3; 14 bases match TRBD2. The V gene end was trimmed by 4 bases and the J gene end by 6 bases; junction bases not matched to a gene: 3. The length of the CDR3 is 15 residues. The germline V gene encodes CDR1 SEHNR and CDR2 FQNEAQ (reference sequence). CDR3 loop: CASSSRTSGGDTQYF. CDR3 nucleotide sequence: TGTGCCAGCAGCTCTCGGACTAGCGGGGGGGATACGCAGTATTTT.

This clonotype was found a few times. The chain has TRBV5-5 and TRBJ2-5; D is undetermined. CDR1 is SGHKS and CDR2 is YYEKEE in the germline V gene (reference sequence). V lost 3 bases to trimming and J lost 3 bases, with 6 bases between them. The CDR3 consists of 12 residues. The CDR3 loop is CASSWAKETQYF. Here the CDR3 DNA reads TGTGCCAGCAGCTGGGCCAAAGAGACCCAGTACTTC.

Ten or more counts support this clonotype. V gene TRBV27 combines with J gene TRBJ2-2, with 16 nucleotides matching TRBD2. J was trimmed by 5 bases and V by 8 bases; bases with no gene match: 5. Germline V gene lookup returns CDR1 MNHEY and CDR2 SMNVEV (reference sequence). This CDR3 has 16 residues. The CDR3 nucleotides read TGTGCCAGCCGGGGACTAGCGGGGGGGTCGACCGGGGAGCTGTTTTTT. Translated: CASRGLAGGSTGELFF.